These 29 T cell receptor beta chains share one sample of origin, sequenced in a study of CD8+CD57+ T cells in acquired aplastic anemia. Genomic DNA provided the template from which TCR beta VDJ and CDR3 profiles were obtained. TCRdb ran MiXCR on the reads and lists one entry per CDR3 protein. The sample has 190,000 or so distinct CDR3 sequences, about 59% seen once; the top ten hold roughly 29%. Source material: sorted CD4+, CD8+, or CD8+CD57+ T cells (not recorded which) from PBMCs. These receptors were taken from a human donor in good health.

The genes are TRBV29-1 and TRBJ2-7; D gene uncertain. The CDR3 spans 11 residues. Trimming pared 1 base from V and 5 bases from J, leaving 6 bases between. Germline CDR1 and CDR2: SQVTM and ANQGSEA. The CDR3 loop is CSVEGGDEQYF. The CDR3 DNA follows: TGCAGCGTTGAAGGGGGTGACGAGCAGTACTTC.

This chain connects TRBV15 to TRBJ2-7, with 7 bases identical to TRBD1. From germline, CDR1 is LNHNV and CDR2 YYDKDF (reference sequence). The CDR3 is made up of 12 amino acids. V shed 5 bases, J shed 6 bases, and the junction held 4 bases outside the gene matches. The CDR3 region has the DNA TGTGCCACCAGCGGGACAGTACGCGAGCAGTACTTC. It is translated as CATSGTVREQYF. Combining the CDR3 with reference TRBV15 and TRBJ2-7 gives the whole variable domain DAMVIQNPRYQVTQFGKPVTLSCSQTLNHNVMYWYQQKSSQAPKLLFHYYDKDFNNEADTPDNFQSRRPNTSFCFLDIRSPGLGDTAMYLCATSGTVREQYFGPGTRLTVT.

The V call is TRBV9, the J call TRBJ2-7; D remains ambiguous. The V and J ends lost 3 bases and 5 bases respectively, with 6 bases between them. Per germline, CDR1 SGDLS and CDR2 YYNGEE. There are 11 residues in the CDR3. CDR3 nucleotides: TGTGCCAGCAGCGGGAGCCACGAGCAGTACTTC. Its protein is CASSGSHEQYF.

The chain has TRBV19 and TRBJ2-2; D is tentatively TRBD1 or TRBD2 (5 bases each). Germline CDR1 and CDR2: LNHDA and SQIVND (reference sequence). V lost 8 bases, J lost 9 bases, and 16 bases lay in between. CDR3 size: 13 residues. CDR3 loop: CASATGTPWELFF. DNA for the CDR3: TGTGCCAGTGCGACCGGGACCCCTTGGGAGCTGTTTTTT.

V usage is TRBV5-1 and J usage is TRBJ2-5, with D maybe TRBD2 (6 bases). Trimming shortened V by 2 bases and J by 0 bases, and 11 bases separated the two germline ends. This CDR3 has 15 amino acids. Per the germline V gene, CDR1 is SGHRS and CDR2 is YFSETQ. The CDR3 coding sequence is TGCGCCAGCAGCTTTGTGGGACTGAACCAAGAGACCCAGTACTTC. This encodes CASSFVGLNQETQYF.

A remark on this clonotype: A much larger clone sits a single nucleotide away, making a read error possible. The rearrangement joins TRBV6-2 or TRBV6-3 to TRBJ2-3, with D perhaps TRBD1 (5 bases). From germline, CDR1 is MNHEY and CDR2 SVGEGT. V lost 4 bases and J lost 6, with 8 bases in between. This CDR3 contains 12 residues. The CDR3 DNA follows: TGTGCCAGCAGTTCCAGGGTCGATACGCAGTATTTT. Protein product: CASSSRVDTQYF.

The chain uses TRBV20-1 and TRBJ2-3; 7 bases map to TRBD1. The CDR3 contains 14 residues. The germline V gene encodes CDR1 DFQATT and CDR2 SNEGSKA (reference sequence). J was trimmed by 0 bases and V by 6 bases; bases with no gene match: 6. CDR3 residues: CSANRDRSTDTQYF. The CDR3 nucleotides are TGCAGTGCGAACCGGGACAGAAGCACAGATACGCAGTATTTT.

In its sample, this clonotype was seen many times. The V gene is TRBV7-6, the J gene TRBJ2-7, with TRBD2 matching over 12 bases. The CDR3 runs to 18 residues. The germline V gene encodes CDR1 SGHVS and CDR2 FNYEAQ. Trimming took 4 bases from V and 5 from J; bases not matched to a gene: 15. The CDR3 DNA reads as TGTGCCAGCAGCTCTTTAGACGCACTAGCGGGAGGATTGCACGAGCAGTACTTC. Translating it yields CASSSLDALAGGLHEQYF.

This clonotype showed up just once. This likely comes from a read error, as the CDR3 has no conserved phenylalanine or tryptophan at its end. As DNA, the CDR3 is TGCAGTGCTAGTCGGGTGACGAATTGGCAGTTCTAC. This codes for CSASRVTNWQFY. This chain connects TRBV20-1 to TRBJ2-1, with D uncertain. The CDR3 spans 12 residues. Trimming took 3 bases from V and 12 from J, leaving 15 bases between them. Per the germline V gene, CDR1 is DFQATT and CDR2 is SNEGSKA (reference sequence).

A few counts support this clonotype. The chain uses TRBV20-1 and TRBJ2-7; D remains unclear. The V end lost 0 bases, the J end lost 4 bases, and 10 bases lay between the germline ends. CDR1 and CDR2 from the germline V gene are DFQATT and SNEGSKA (reference sequence). The CDR3 runs to 13 residues. The CDR3 sequence is CSARDPTAYEQYF. In nucleotides, the CDR3 is TGCAGTGCTAGAGATCCAACGGCATACGAGCAGTACTTC.

This rearrangement joins TRBV12-3 or TRBV12-4 to TRBJ1-2; no firm D call. The CDR3 sequence is 10 residues long. With 5 bases removed from V and 9 bases from J, the gap between germline ends came to 7 bases. The CDR3 reads CASSGASYTF. The CDR3 nucleotides read TGTGCCAGCAGTGGAGCGAGCTACACCTTC.

V and J are TRBV5-4 and TRBJ1-6; 7 nucleotides match TRBD1. Trimming cost V 3 bases and J 9 bases; bases outside gene matches: 12. This CDR3 comprises 16 residues. The germline V gene has CDR1 SGHNT and CDR2 YYREEE (reference sequence). The CDR3 coding sequence is TGTGCCAGCAGCTCATATGCGGCAGGGGGGAGTTCACCCCTCCACTTT. Translating it yields CASSSYAAGGSSPLHF.

The chain couples TRBV7-4 to TRBJ2-5; 8 bases match TRBD1. V lost 5 bases to trimming and J lost 4 bases; unmatched junction nucleotides: 6. The CDR3 runs to 14 residues. CDR1 and CDR2 from the germline V gene are SGHVT and SQSDAQ. CDR3 DNA: TGTGCCAGCAGCAAGACAGGGGAGGCAGAGACCCAGTACTTC. Amino acid sequence: CASSKTGEAETQYF.

This chain joins TRBV19 and TRBJ2-7, with D possibly TRBD1 on 6 matching bases. The ends were cut back, 2 bases at V and 4 bases at J, with 15 bases in the middle. CDR3 length: 15 amino acids. Germline-derived CDR1 and CDR2 are LNHDA and SQIVND (reference sequence). The CDR3 bases are TGTGCCAGTAGTATACAACCGGGACACGGTTACGAGCAGTACTTC. Protein: CASSIQPGHGYEQYF.

The J gene is TRBJ2-7, the V gene TRBV7-8, with a possible D match to TRBD2 (6 bases). CDR1 and CDR2 from the germline V gene are SGHVS and FQNEAQ. The germline V and J ends were trimmed by 5 bases and 0 bases, with 11 bases remaining between them. The CDR3 is made up of 14 amino acids. The CDR3 loop is CASSLGLFSYEQYF. CDR3 coding DNA: TGTGCCAGCAGCCTGGGACTTTTCTCCTACGAGCAGTACTTC.

This rearrangement joins TRBV19 to TRBJ1-5; TRBD1 matches 9 bases. This CDR3 comprises 14 residues. The germline V gene has CDR1 LNHDA and CDR2 SQIVND (reference sequence). V shed 9 bases and J 5 bases; nucleotides not matched to a gene: 8. CDR3 DNA sequence: TGTGCCAGCCATGGACAGGGGAGGGATCAGCCCCAGCATTTT. The encoded protein is CASHGQGRDQPQHF.

The chain recombines TRBV10-1 with TRBJ1-5; D is ambiguous. This CDR3 is 13 amino acids long. V was clipped by 2 bases and J by 11 bases, with 13 bases between them. CDR1 and CDR2 from the germline V gene are WNHNN and SYGVQD (reference sequence). The CDR3 DNA is TGCGCCAGCAGTGAGAGCGGTCGTGAGTCCCAGCATTTT. This encodes CASSESGRESQHF.

This clonotype was recorded a few times. The genes are TRBV5-5 and TRBJ2-7; tentatively, D is TRBD2 (6 bases). V lost 2 bases and J lost 6, with 15 bases in between. Germline assignment: CDR1 SGHKS and CDR2 YYEKEE (reference sequence). This CDR3 comprises 14 residues. The CDR3 region has the DNA TGTGCCAGCAGCTTAGTGCGTCCCGGGGGCGAGCAGTACTTC. Translation: CASSLVRPGGEQYF.

The chain carries TRBV11-1 and TRBJ2-7; 13 bases are shared with TRBD2. This CDR3 has 16 amino acids. Germline CDR1 and CDR2: SGHAT and FQDESV (reference sequence). Losses at the gene ends were 5 bases for V and 0 bases for J; bases not matched to a gene: 4. This chain's CDR3 is CASSPTSGRVSYEQYF. In nucleotides, the CDR3 is TGTGCCAGCAGCCCAACTAGCGGGAGGGTCTCCTACGAGCAGTACTTC.

The rearrangement links TRBV6-1 to TRBJ2-2; a possible D gene is TRBD2 (6 bases). Germline CDR1 and CDR2: MNHNS and SASEGT. V dropped 1 base and J dropped 8 bases, with 8 bases sitting between them. This CDR3 spans 13 amino acids. The CDR3 region has the DNA TGTGCCAGCAGTGAAGGGGACTCGGGGGAGCTGTTTTTT. Its protein is CASSEGDSGELFF.

This clonotype was seen repeatedly, ten times or more. The chain employs TRBV5-6 and TRBJ1-2; perhaps TRBD1 as D (5 bases). Germline V gives CDR1 SGHDT, CDR2 YYEEEE. Trimming shortened V by 2 bases and J by 8 bases, and 16 bases separated the two germline ends. The CDR3 covers 14 residues. The CDR3, as DNA: TGTGCCAGCAGCTTCGCCTCTAGCGGGGGAGGCTACACCTTC. This gives the protein CASSFASSGGGYTF.

The V and J genes are TRBV5-1 and TRBJ1-1, with D possibly matching TRBD1 (5 bases). V was shortened by 7 bases and J by 6 bases, with 10 bases between the two germline ends. The length of the CDR3 is 11 residues. Looked up from germline, CDR1 is SGHRS and CDR2 is YFSETQ. CDR3 DNA sequence: TGCGCCAGCGTCGTGACAGCTGAAGCTTTCTTT. Its translation: CASVVTAEAFF. The full variable domain, its missing parts supplied by reference TRBV5-1 and TRBJ1-1, is KAGVTQTPRYLIKTRGQQVTLSCSPISGHRSVSWYQQTPGQGLQFLFEYFSETQRNKGNFPGRFSGRQFSNSRSEMNVSTLELGDSALYLCASVVTAEAFFGQGTRLTVV.

This chain joins TRBV6-5 and TRBJ1-6; possible D gene TRBD1, 5 bases. The germline V gene has CDR1 MNHEY and CDR2 SVGAGI. There are 15 residues in the CDR3. V was shortened by 4 bases and J by 9 bases, with 16 bases between the two germline ends. In DNA form, the CDR3 reads TGTGCCAGCAGTTGGGTGACTAATCAGGGTTCACCCCTCCACTTT. It specifies CASSWVTNQGSPLHF.

The rearrangement joins TRBV29-1 to TRBJ2-3; 9 bases are a match to TRBD2. Germline V gene lookup returns CDR1 SQVTM and CDR2 ANQGSEA. V shed 4 bases, J shed 0 bases, and the junction held 5 bases outside the gene matches. The CDR3 length is 15 residues. Here the CDR3 DNA reads TGCAGCGTTGCCGTACTAGCGGGTAGCACAGATACGCAGTATTTT. It encodes CSVAVLAGSTDTQYF.

The rearrangement uses TRBV29-1 and TRBJ1-1; 9 nucleotides align to TRBD1. J lost 6 bases, V lost 7 bases, and 9 bases had no gene match. Looked up from germline, CDR1 is SQVTM and CDR2 is ANQGSEA. The CDR3 spans 13 residues. In DNA form, the CDR3 reads TGCAGCGCGACTACAGGGGGCGGTCCTGAAGCTTTCTTT. Translating gives CSATTGGGPEAFF.

In its sample, this clonotype was seen many times. The chain carries TRBV12-3 or TRBV12-4 and TRBJ2-5, with D possibly being TRBD2 (5 bases). The V gene lost 8 bases and the J gene lost 4 bases, with 17 bases spanning the gap. The CDR3 covers 14 residues. In DNA, the CDR3 is TGTGCCAGCTCTCAAGGGAGTGGTTCAGAGACCCAGTACTTC. Translated: CASSQGSGSETQYF.

The chain employs TRBV7-9 and TRBJ2-5; 7 nucleotides align to TRBD2. CDR1 and CDR2 (germline): SEHNR, FQNEAQ (reference sequence). The V segment lost 3 bases and the J segment 7 bases; nucleotides outside the gene matches: 11. There are 15 residues in the CDR3. The CDR3 DNA reads as TGTGCCAGCAGCTTCCAGCGGGACTCCGCAGGGACCCAGTACTTC. Encoded protein: CASSFQRDSAGTQYF.

DNA for the CDR3: TGTGCCAGCAGTCTACGGACAGAGAACACCGGGGAGCTGTTTTTT. Its protein is CASSLRTENTGELFF. The V gene is TRBV6-5, the J gene TRBJ2-2, with D perhaps matching TRBD1 (6 bases). The CDR3 has 15 amino acids. Germline V gene data show CDR1 as MNHEY and CDR2 as SVGAGI. Deletions cut 5 bases from V and 1 base from J, with 11 bases between.

This clonotype turned up a few times. The chain employs TRBV20-1 and TRBJ2-7, with TRBD1 matching over 9 bases. Germline CDR1 is DFQATT and CDR2 is SNEGSKA (reference sequence). CDR3 length: 13 residues. Trimming at V came to 3 bases and at J to 6 bases, leaving 6 bases not matched to a gene. CDR3 sequence (DNA): TGCAGTGCTAGTCTGGACAGGGGCCGCGAGCAGTACTTC. It yields the protein CSASLDRGREQYF.